These T cell receptor beta chains were read from a single sample in a study of T-cell memory formation after mild COVID-19. A single record per CDR3 protein comes from TCRdb applying MiXCR to the 5' RACE reads. The table includes roughly 250,000 distinct CDR3 sequences, over 15% detected once. What was sequenced was PBMCs or a T cell subset sorted from them (not recorded which). The receptors were gathered from a man aged 18 to 30 who had mild COVID-19 (a few samples of this study predate the infection). Cell type and time point are not known. The CDR3 runs from the conserved cysteine through the conserved F or W. Fields, in order: D gene, clone size, V gene, CDR3 length, J gene, CDR3 protein, CDR3 DNA. D genes are given only for firm matches. Not every row has a clone size; where given, it reads once, few, many or a size class.

d_call: -
clone_size: few
v_call: TRBV29-1
cdr3_length: 13
j_call: TRBJ1-2
cdr3_aa: CSVEGQGGWGYTF
cdr3_nt: TGCAGCGTTGAAGGGCAGGGAGGATGGGGCTACACCTTC

d_call: -
clone_size: -
v_call: TRBV5-4
cdr3_length: 12
j_call: TRBJ2-7
cdr3_aa: CASSFHGREQYF
cdr3_nt: TGTGCCAGCAGCTTCCATGGTCGCGAGCAGTACTTC

d_call: -
clone_size: -
v_call: TRBV20-1
cdr3_length: 16
j_call: TRBJ1-4
cdr3_aa: CSARNPAGAANEKLFF
cdr3_nt: TGCAGTGCTAGAAACCCCGCAGGGGCGGCTAATGAAAAACTGTTTTTT

d_call: -
clone_size: -
v_call: TRBV6-2/TRBV6-3
cdr3_length: 11
j_call: TRBJ2-5
cdr3_aa: CASSLHETQYF
cdr3_nt: TGTGCCAGCAGTTTACACGAGACCCAGTACTTC

d_call: TRBD2
clone_size: -
v_call: TRBV3-1
cdr3_length: 13
j_call: TRBJ2-7
cdr3_aa: CASSPSGNYEQYF
cdr3_nt: TGTGCCAGCAGCCCTAGCGGGAACTACGAGCAGTACTTC

d_call: -
clone_size: -
v_call: TRBV6-5
cdr3_length: 15
j_call: TRBJ1-2
cdr3_aa: CASSHRSSNPYGYTF
cdr3_nt: TGTGCCAGCAGCCACCGGTCCAGTAATCCCTATGGCTACACCTTC

d_call: -
clone_size: few
v_call: TRBV11-2
cdr3_length: 13
j_call: TRBJ2-4
cdr3_aa: CASSIDRANIQYF
cdr3_nt: TGTGCCAGCAGCATCGACAGAGCCAACATTCAGTACTTC

d_call: -
clone_size: -
v_call: TRBV21-1
cdr3_length: 14
j_call: TRBJ1-3
cdr3_aa: CASSSRTGVNTIYF
cdr3_nt: TGTGCCAGCAGCTCCCGGACAGGGGTAAACACCATATATTTT

d_call: -
clone_size: -
v_call: TRBV5-8
cdr3_length: 13
j_call: TRBJ1-1
cdr3_aa: CASSRRQNTEAFF
cdr3_nt: TGTGCCAGCAGCCGAAGGCAGAACACTGAAGCTTTCTTT

d_call: TRBD2
clone_size: -
v_call: TRBV5-1
cdr3_length: 14
j_call: TRBJ2-5
cdr3_aa: CASSGLAGTETQYF
cdr3_nt: TGCGCCAGCAGTGGACTAGCGGGGACGGAGACCCAGTACTTC

d_call: TRBD1
clone_size: -
v_call: TRBV7-9
cdr3_length: 14
j_call: TRBJ1-6
cdr3_aa: CASSFTGVNSPLHF
cdr3_nt: TGTGCCAGCAGCTTCACAGGGGTTAATTCACCCCTCCACTTT

d_call: TRBD2
clone_size: -
v_call: TRBV7-2
cdr3_length: 14
j_call: TRBJ2-1
cdr3_aa: CASSPRLAKDEQFF
cdr3_nt: TGTGCCAGCAGCCCGCGACTAGCTAAGGATGAGCAGTTCTTC

d_call: TRBD2
clone_size: once
v_call: TRBV7-2
cdr3_length: 15
j_call: TRBJ2-2
cdr3_aa: CASSSRGAYTGELFF
cdr3_nt: TGTGCCAGCAGCTCGCGGGGGGCTTACACCGGGGAGCTGTTTTTT

d_call: TRBD1
clone_size: -
v_call: TRBV7-2
cdr3_length: 15
j_call: TRBJ2-1
cdr3_aa: CASSLTGEGYNEQFF
cdr3_nt: TGTGCCAGCAGCTTGACAGGGGAAGGGTACAATGAGCAGTTCTTC

d_call: TRBD2
clone_size: -
v_call: TRBV5-1
cdr3_length: 13
j_call: TRBJ2-3
cdr3_aa: CASNIRGEDTQYF
cdr3_nt: TGCGCCAGCAACATCCGGGGGGAAGATACGCAGTATTTT

d_call: -
clone_size: few
v_call: TRBV2
cdr3_length: 11
j_call: TRBJ2-5
cdr3_aa: CASTIMETQYF
cdr3_nt: TGTGCCAGCACCATTATGGAGACCCAGTACTTC

d_call: -
clone_size: few
v_call: TRBV25-1
cdr3_length: 15
j_call: TRBJ2-3
cdr3_aa: CASSAPGWGLNTQYF
cdr3_nt: TGTGCCAGCAGTGCACCAGGGTGGGGACTCAATACGCAGTATTTT

d_call: -
clone_size: few
v_call: TRBV6-6
cdr3_length: 16
j_call: TRBJ1-2
cdr3_aa: CASRFPEREVNYGYTF
cdr3_nt: TGTGCCAGCAGGTTTCCGGAGCGGGAAGTTAACTATGGCTACACCTTC

d_call: TRBD2
clone_size: -
v_call: TRBV9
cdr3_length: 18
j_call: TRBJ2-2
cdr3_aa: CASSVDPSGGQNTGELFF
cdr3_nt: TGTGCCAGCAGCGTAGATCCTAGCGGGGGCCAGAACACCGGGGAGCTGTTTTTT

d_call: TRBD2
clone_size: few
v_call: TRBV7-8
cdr3_length: 14
j_call: TRBJ2-1
cdr3_aa: CASSGRGLVNEQFF
cdr3_nt: TGTGCCAGCAGCGGCCGGGGACTAGTCAATGAGCAGTTCTTC

d_call: -
clone_size: few
v_call: TRBV7-9
cdr3_length: 16
j_call: TRBJ1-2
cdr3_aa: CASSDIQTQPNYGYTF
cdr3_nt: TGTGCCAGCAGCGACATTCAGACACAACCTAACTATGGCTACACCTTC

d_call: TRBD1
clone_size: -
v_call: TRBV2
cdr3_length: 12
j_call: TRBJ1-5
cdr3_aa: CASKTGGQPQHF
cdr3_nt: TGTGCCAGCAAGACAGGGGGTCAGCCCCAGCATTTT

d_call: TRBD1
clone_size: few
v_call: TRBV7-2
cdr3_length: 15
j_call: TRBJ2-4
cdr3_aa: CASSTRRDRVNIQYF
cdr3_nt: TGTGCCAGCAGCACACGCCGGGACAGGGTAAACATTCAGTACTTC

d_call: TRBD2
clone_size: few
v_call: TRBV20-1
cdr3_length: 14
j_call: TRBJ2-5
cdr3_aa: CSGRVSGGPGTQYF
cdr3_nt: TGCAGTGGTCGTGTCAGCGGGGGCCCAGGGACCCAGTACTTC

d_call: -
clone_size: -
v_call: TRBV7-8
cdr3_length: 14
j_call: TRBJ1-2
cdr3_aa: CASSLGFANYGYTF
cdr3_nt: TGTGCCAGCAGCTTAGGGTTTGCTAACTATGGCTACACCTTC

d_call: TRBD2
clone_size: -
v_call: TRBV13
cdr3_length: 15
j_call: TRBJ2-1
cdr3_aa: CASSSPGLADNEQFF
cdr3_nt: TGTGCCAGCAGCTCCCCGGGACTAGCCGATAATGAGCAGTTCTTC

d_call: -
clone_size: -
v_call: TRBV12-3/TRBV12-4
cdr3_length: 13
j_call: TRBJ2-5
cdr3_aa: CDSSFRLQETQYF
cdr3_nt: TGTGACAGCAGTTTTCGACTACAAGAGACCCAGTACTTC

d_call: -
clone_size: few
v_call: TRBV27
cdr3_length: 16
j_call: TRBJ1-2
cdr3_aa: CASSGQRSSYIGGYTF
cdr3_nt: TGTGCCAGCAGTGGCCAACGAAGCTCTTATATCGGTGGCTACACCTTC

d_call: -
clone_size: few
v_call: TRBV11-1
cdr3_length: 12
j_call: TRBJ2-1
cdr3_aa: CASSLRRGLQFF
cdr3_nt: TGTGCCAGCAGCCTTCGGAGAGGGCTACAGTTCTTC

d_call: TRBD2
clone_size: few
v_call: TRBV5-1
cdr3_length: 16
j_call: TRBJ2-3
cdr3_aa: CASSLSRLAGSDTQYF
cdr3_nt: TGCGCCAGCAGCTTGTCTCGACTAGCGGGGTCAGATACGCAGTATTTT

d_call: -
clone_size: few
v_call: TRBV3-1
cdr3_length: 14
j_call: TRBJ1-1
cdr3_aa: CASSRYTDDTEAFF
cdr3_nt: TGTGCCAGCAGCCGATATACGGACGACACTGAAGCTTTCTTT

d_call: -
clone_size: -
v_call: TRBV6-5
cdr3_length: 14
j_call: TRBJ2-1
cdr3_aa: CASKIRSSYNEQFF
cdr3_nt: TGTGCCAGCAAGATTCGAAGCTCCTACAATGAGCAGTTCTTC

d_call: -
clone_size: -
v_call: TRBV7-2
cdr3_length: 14
j_call: TRBJ2-5
cdr3_aa: CASSFYGVVETQYF
cdr3_nt: TGTGCCAGCAGCTTCTATGGGGTTGTCGAGACCCAGTACTTC

d_call: TRBD1
clone_size: -
v_call: TRBV10-3
cdr3_length: 12
j_call: TRBJ1-5
cdr3_aa: CAISGDSQPQHF
cdr3_nt: TGTGCCATCAGTGGGGACAGCCAGCCCCAGCATTTT

d_call: TRBD1
clone_size: few
v_call: TRBV20-1
cdr3_length: 15
j_call: TRBJ1-1
cdr3_aa: CSAAGTGAGRTEAFF
cdr3_nt: TGCAGTGCCGCGGGGACAGGGGCAGGACGGACTGAAGCTTTCTTT

d_call: -
clone_size: -
v_call: TRBV4-1
cdr3_length: 16
j_call: TRBJ2-5
cdr3_aa: CASSRSVLGAQETQYF
cdr3_nt: TGCGCCAGCAGCCGTAGTGTGCTAGGGGCCCAAGAGACCCAGTACTTC

d_call: -
clone_size: -
v_call: TRBV20-1
cdr3_length: 14
j_call: TRBJ1-1
cdr3_aa: CSASWGRANTEAFF
cdr3_nt: TGCAGTGCTAGTTGGGGCAGGGCTAACACTGAAGCTTTCTTT

d_call: -
clone_size: few
v_call: TRBV6-6
cdr3_length: 14
j_call: TRBJ1-1
cdr3_aa: CASSYPQRGTEAFF
cdr3_nt: TGTGCCAGCAGTTACCCTCAGCGAGGGACTGAAGCTTTCTTT

d_call: -
clone_size: -
v_call: TRBV6-1
cdr3_length: 18
j_call: TRBJ1-5
cdr3_aa: CASSEPPLPDKGVQPQHF
cdr3_nt: TGTGCCAGCAGCGAACCACCTCTCCCGGACAAAGGGGTGCAGCCCCAGCATTTT

d_call: -
clone_size: -
v_call: TRBV7-3
cdr3_length: 13
j_call: TRBJ2-4
cdr3_aa: CASSASHEGIQYF
cdr3_nt: TGTGCCAGCAGCGCAAGCCACGAGGGCATTCAGTACTTC

d_call: TRBD1
clone_size: few
v_call: TRBV5-1
cdr3_length: 14
j_call: TRBJ2-3
cdr3_aa: CASSLQGVTDTQYF
cdr3_nt: TGCGCCAGCAGCTTGCAGGGGGTCACAGATACGCAGTATTTT

d_call: -
clone_size: -
v_call: TRBV15
cdr3_length: 13
j_call: TRBJ2-7
cdr3_aa: CATSRDNQAEQYF
cdr3_nt: TGTGCCACCAGCAGAGATAACCAGGCCGAGCAGTACTTC

d_call: -
clone_size: -
v_call: TRBV7-6
cdr3_length: 15
j_call: TRBJ2-7
cdr3_aa: CASSLGASSSYEQYF
cdr3_nt: TGTGCCAGCAGCCTAGGGGCGTCTAGCTCCTACGAGCAGTACTTC

d_call: TRBD1
clone_size: few
v_call: TRBV11-2
cdr3_length: 15
j_call: TRBJ2-7
cdr3_aa: CASRPIRGQPYEQYF
cdr3_nt: TGTGCCAGCAGACCCATACGGGGACAGCCCTACGAGCAGTACTTC

d_call: -
clone_size: many
v_call: TRBV29-1
cdr3_length: 13
j_call: TRBJ2-3
cdr3_aa: CSVARARTDTQYF
cdr3_nt: TGCAGCGTTGCCAGGGCAAGGACAGATACGCAGTATTTT

d_call: -
clone_size: -
v_call: TRBV12-3/TRBV12-4
cdr3_length: 15
j_call: TRBJ1-2
cdr3_aa: CASSSRDGEDYGYTF
cdr3_nt: TGTGCCAGCAGCTCCCGGGACGGAGAGGACTATGGCTACACCTTC

d_call: -
clone_size: -
v_call: TRBV5-4
cdr3_length: 15
j_call: TRBJ2-5
cdr3_aa: CASSLVGVKQETQYF
cdr3_nt: TGTGCCAGCAGTTTGGTGGGGGTAAAGCAAGAGACCCAGTACTTC

d_call: -
clone_size: -
v_call: TRBV7-6
cdr3_length: 16
j_call: TRBJ1-1
cdr3_aa: CASSSPGGGFGTEAFF
cdr3_nt: TGTGCCAGCAGCTCCCCCGGGGGGGGGTTTGGCACTGAAGCTTTCTTT

d_call: -
clone_size: -
v_call: TRBV5-1
cdr3_length: 15
j_call: TRBJ2-3
cdr3_aa: CASSVEGAGTDTQYF
cdr3_nt: TGCGCCAGCAGCGTGGAGGGGGCCGGCACAGATACGCAGTATTTT